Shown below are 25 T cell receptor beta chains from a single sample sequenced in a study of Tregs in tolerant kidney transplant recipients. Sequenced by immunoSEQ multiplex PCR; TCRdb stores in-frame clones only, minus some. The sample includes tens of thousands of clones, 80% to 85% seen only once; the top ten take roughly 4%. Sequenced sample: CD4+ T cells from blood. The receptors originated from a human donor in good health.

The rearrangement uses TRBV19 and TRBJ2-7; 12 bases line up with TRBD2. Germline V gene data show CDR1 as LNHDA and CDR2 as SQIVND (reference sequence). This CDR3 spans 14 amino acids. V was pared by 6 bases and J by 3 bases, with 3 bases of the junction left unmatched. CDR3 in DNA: TGTGCCAGTAGCCCGACTAGCGGGGGCTACGAGCAGTACTTC. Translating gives CASSPTSGGYEQYF.

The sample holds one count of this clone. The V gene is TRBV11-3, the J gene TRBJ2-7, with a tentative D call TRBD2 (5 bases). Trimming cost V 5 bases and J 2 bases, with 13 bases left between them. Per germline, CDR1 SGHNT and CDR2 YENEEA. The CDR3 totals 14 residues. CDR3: CASSLGAATYEQYF. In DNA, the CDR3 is TGTGCCAGCAGCCTCGGAGCGGCGACCTACGAGCAGTACTTC. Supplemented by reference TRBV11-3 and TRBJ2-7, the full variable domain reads EAGVVQSPRYKIIEKKQPVAFWCNPISGHNTLYWYLQNLGQGPELLIRYENEEAVDDSQLPKDRFSAERLKGVDSTLKIQPAELGDSAVYLCASSLGAATYEQYFGPGTRLTVT.

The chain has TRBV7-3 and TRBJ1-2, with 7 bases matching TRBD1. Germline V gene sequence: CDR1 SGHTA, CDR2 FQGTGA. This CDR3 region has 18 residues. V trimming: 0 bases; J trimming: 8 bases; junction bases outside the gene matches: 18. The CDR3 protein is CASSLTPGQLVGEDGYTF. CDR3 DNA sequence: TGTGCCAGCAGCTTAACCCCGGGACAGTTGGTCGGAGAAGACGGCTACACCTTC. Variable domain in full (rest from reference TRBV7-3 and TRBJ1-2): GAGVSQTPSNKVTEKGKYVELRCDPISGHTALYWYRQSLGQGPEFLIYFQGTGAADDSGLPNDRFFAVRPEGSVSTLKIQRTERGDSAVYLCASSLTPGQLVGEDGYTFGSGTRLTVV.

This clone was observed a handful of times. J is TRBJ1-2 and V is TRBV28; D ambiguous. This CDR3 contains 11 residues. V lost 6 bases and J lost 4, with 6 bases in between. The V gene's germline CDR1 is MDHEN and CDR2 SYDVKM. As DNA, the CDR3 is TGTGCCAGCAGCAACCCCTATGGCTACACCTTC. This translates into CASSNPYGYTF.

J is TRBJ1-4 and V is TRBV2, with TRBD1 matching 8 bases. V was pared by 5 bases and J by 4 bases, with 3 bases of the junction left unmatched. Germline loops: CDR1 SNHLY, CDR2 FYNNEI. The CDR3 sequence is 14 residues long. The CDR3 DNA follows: TGTGCCAGCAGTCTGGGACAGGTTAATGAAAAACTGTTTTTT. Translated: CASSLGQVNEKLFF.

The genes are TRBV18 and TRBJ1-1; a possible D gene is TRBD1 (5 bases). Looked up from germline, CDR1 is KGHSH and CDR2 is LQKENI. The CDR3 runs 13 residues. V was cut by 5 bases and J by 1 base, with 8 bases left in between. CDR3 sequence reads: CASSSTGNTEAFF. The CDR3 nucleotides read TGTGCCAGCTCATCCACAGGGAACACTGAAGCTTTCTTT.

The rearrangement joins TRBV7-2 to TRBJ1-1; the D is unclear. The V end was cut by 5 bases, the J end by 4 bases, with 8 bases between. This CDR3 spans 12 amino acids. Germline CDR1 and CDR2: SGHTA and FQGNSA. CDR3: CASSKSGTEAFF. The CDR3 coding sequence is TGTGCCAGCAGCAAGAGTGGCACTGAAGCTTTCTTT.

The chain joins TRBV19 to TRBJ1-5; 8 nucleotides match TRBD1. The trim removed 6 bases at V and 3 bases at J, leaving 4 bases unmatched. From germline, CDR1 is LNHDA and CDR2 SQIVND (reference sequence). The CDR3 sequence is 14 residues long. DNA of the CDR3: TGTGCCAGTAGCACGGACAGGGCCAATCAGCCCCAGCATTTT. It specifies CASSTDRANQPQHF.

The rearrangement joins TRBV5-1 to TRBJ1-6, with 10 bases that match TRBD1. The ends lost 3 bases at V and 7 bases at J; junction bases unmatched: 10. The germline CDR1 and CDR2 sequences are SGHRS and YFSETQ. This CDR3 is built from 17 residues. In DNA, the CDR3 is TGCGCCAGCAGCTGGGGGGGAGGGGGACAGGGGAATTCACCCCTCCACTTT. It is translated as CASSWGGGGQGNSPLHF.

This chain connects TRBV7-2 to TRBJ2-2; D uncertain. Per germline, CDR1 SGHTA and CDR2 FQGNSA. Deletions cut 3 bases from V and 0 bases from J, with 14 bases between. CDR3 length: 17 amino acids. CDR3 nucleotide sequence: TGTGCCAGCAGCTTCGGCTGGATTGACGCGAACACCGGGGAGCTGTTTTTT. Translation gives CASSFGWIDANTGELFF.

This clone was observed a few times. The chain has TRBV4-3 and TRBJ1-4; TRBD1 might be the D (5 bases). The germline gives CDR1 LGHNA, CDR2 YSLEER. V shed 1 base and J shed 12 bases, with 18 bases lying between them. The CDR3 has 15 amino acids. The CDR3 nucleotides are TGCGCCAGCAGCCAAGCCCCGACGGCCCCGGGGGAACTGTTTTTT. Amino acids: CASSQAPTAPGELFF.

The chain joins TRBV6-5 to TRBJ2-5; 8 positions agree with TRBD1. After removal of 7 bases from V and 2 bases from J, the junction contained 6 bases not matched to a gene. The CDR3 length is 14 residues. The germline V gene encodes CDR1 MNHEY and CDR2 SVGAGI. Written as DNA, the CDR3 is TGTGCCAGCAACAGGGGGGCGGCTCAAGAGACCCAGTACTTC. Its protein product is CASNRGAAQETQYF.

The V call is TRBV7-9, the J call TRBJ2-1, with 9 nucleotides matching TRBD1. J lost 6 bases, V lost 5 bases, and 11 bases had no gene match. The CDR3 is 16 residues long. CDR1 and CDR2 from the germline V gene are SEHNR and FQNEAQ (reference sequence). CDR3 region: CASSRDREIYVNEQFF. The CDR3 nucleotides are TGTGCCAGCAGCCGGGACAGGGAGATTTATGTCAATGAGCAGTTCTTC.

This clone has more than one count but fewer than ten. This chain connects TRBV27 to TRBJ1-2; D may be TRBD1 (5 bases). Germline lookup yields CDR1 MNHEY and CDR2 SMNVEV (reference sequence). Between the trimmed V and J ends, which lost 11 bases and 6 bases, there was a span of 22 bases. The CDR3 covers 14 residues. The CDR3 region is CALLSTGVSHGYTF. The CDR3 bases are TGTGCCTTACTTAGTACGGGGGTGAGCCATGGCTACACCTTC.

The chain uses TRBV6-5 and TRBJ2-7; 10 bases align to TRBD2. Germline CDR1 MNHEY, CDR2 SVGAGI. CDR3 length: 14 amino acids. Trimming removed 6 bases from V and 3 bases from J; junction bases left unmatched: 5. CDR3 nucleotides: TGTGCCAGCAGACAGCGGGGGGGCCTCTACGAGCAGTACTTC. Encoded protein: CASRQRGGLYEQYF.

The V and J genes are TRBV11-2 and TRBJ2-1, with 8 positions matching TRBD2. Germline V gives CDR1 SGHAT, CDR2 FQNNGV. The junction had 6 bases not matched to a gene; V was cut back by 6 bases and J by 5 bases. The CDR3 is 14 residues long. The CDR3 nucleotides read TGTGCCAGCAGGCCTGTAGCGGGGAACAATGAGCAGTTCTTC. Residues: CASRPVAGNNEQFF.

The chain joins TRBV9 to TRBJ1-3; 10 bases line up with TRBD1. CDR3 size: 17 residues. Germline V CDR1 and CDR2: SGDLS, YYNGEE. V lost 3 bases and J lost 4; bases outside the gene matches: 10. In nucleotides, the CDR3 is TGTGCCAGCAGCGCGTTCAGACAGGGGGCGGGAGGAAACACCATATATTTT. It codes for CASSAFRQGAGGNTIYF.

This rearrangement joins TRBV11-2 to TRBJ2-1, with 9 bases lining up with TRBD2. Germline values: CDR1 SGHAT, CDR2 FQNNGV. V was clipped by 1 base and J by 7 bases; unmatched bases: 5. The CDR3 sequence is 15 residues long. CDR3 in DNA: TGTGCCAGCAGCTTAGGCGGGAGGGGTGATAATGAGCAGTTCTTC. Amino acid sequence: CASSLGGRGDNEQFF.

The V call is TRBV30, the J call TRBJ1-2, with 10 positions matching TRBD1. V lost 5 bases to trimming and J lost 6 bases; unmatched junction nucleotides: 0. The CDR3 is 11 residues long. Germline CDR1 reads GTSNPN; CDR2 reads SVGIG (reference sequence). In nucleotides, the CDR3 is TGTGCCTGGGGGACAGGGGATGGCTACACCTTC. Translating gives CAWGTGDGYTF.

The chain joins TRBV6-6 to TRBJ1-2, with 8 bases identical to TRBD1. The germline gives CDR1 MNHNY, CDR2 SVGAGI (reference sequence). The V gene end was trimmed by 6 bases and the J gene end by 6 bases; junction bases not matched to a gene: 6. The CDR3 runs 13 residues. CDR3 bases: TGTGCCAGCAGGCAGGGGGCGCTCCATGGCTACACCTTC. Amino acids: CASRQGALHGYTF.

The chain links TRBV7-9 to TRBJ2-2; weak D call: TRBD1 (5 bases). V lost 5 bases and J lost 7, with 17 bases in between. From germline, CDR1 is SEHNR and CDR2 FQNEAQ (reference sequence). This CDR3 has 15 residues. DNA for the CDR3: TGTGCCAGCAGCCCGCGGACACACCTTCGCGGGGAGCTGTTTTTT. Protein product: CASSPRTHLRGELFF. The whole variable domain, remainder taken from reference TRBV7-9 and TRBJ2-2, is DTGVSQNPRHKITKRGQNVTFRCDPISEHNRLYWYRQTLGQGPEFLTYFQNEAQLEKSRLLSDRFSAERPKGSFSTLEIQRTEQGDSAMYLCASSPRTHLRGELFFGEGSRLTVL.

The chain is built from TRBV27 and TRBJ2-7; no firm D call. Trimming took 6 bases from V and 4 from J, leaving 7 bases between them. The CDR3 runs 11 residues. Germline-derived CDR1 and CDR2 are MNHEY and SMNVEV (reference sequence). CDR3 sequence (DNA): TGTGCCAGCAGGACCTCTTACGAGCAGTACTTC. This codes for CASRTSYEQYF.

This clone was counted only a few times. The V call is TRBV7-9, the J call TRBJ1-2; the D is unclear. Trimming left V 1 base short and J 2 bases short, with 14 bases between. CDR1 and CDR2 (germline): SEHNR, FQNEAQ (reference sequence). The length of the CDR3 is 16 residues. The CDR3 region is CASSLGSEELNYGYTF. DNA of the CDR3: TGTGCCAGCAGCTTAGGTTCGGAGGAATTAAACTATGGCTACACCTTC. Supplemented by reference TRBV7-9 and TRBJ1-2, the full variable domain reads DTGVSQNPRHKITKRGQNVTFRCDPISEHNRLYWYRQTLGQGPEFLTYFQNEAQLEKSRLLSDRFSAERPKGSFSTLEIQRTEQGDSAMYLCASSLGSEELNYGYTFGSGTRLTVV.

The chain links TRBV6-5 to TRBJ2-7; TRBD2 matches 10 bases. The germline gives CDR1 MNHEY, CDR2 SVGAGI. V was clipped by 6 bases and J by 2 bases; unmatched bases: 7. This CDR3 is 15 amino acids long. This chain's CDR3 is CASRPLSGGAYEQYF. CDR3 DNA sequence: TGTGCCAGCAGGCCCCTGAGCGGGGGGGCCTACGAGCAGTACTTC.

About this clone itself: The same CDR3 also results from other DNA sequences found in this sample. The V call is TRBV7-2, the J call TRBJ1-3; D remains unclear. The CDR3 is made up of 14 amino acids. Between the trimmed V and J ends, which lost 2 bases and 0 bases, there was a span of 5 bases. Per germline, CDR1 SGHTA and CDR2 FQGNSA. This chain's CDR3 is CASSLYGSGNTIYF. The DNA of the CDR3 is TGTGCCAGCAGCTTATATGGCTCTGGAAACACCATATATTTT.